This TCR beta chain was documented in a study of blood T cells in healthy people across ages. General study findings and limits: PBMCs that were unsorted prevented a conclusive naive versus antigen-experienced comparison.

Next came a second PCR, run for roughly 7 to 12 cycles, which used a sample-barcoded 5' primer along with a J-beta primer mix. TCRdb itself ran the 5' RACE reads through MiXCR, one entry per CDR3 protein. The table lists about 1,500,000 distinct CDR3 sequences, roughly 40% of them singletons. Details on this clonotype: Its cognate antigen is unknown.

This TCR was sampled from a woman under 30 in good health. The specimen sequenced was blood.

CDR3: CASSLGDVGWNTEAFF. CDR3 nucleotide sequence: TGCGCCAGCAGCTTGGGGGACGTCGGATGGAACACTGAAGCTTTCTTT. V and J are TRBV5-1 and TRBJ1-1; D is perhaps TRBD1 (5 bases). V was shortened by 0 bases and J by 1 base, with 13 bases between the two germline ends. The length of the CDR3 is 16 residues. Germline-derived CDR1 and CDR2 are SGHRS and YFSETQ.